A selection of T cell receptor beta chains follows, all from one sample in a study of human T cells and chemical hapten exposure. TCRdb recomputed calls from the RACE reads with MiXCR, one row per CDR3 protein. This sample has roughly 38,000 distinct CDR3 sequences, with 4% found just once. Sample: whole blood, taken in connection with sensitization to the hapten diphenylcyclopropenone (DPC). The source of these receptors is a man aged 50-60 years with alopecia areata. Some clones in this sample may be carry-over from other donors' samples. CDR3s include the opening cysteine and the closing phenylalanine or tryptophan.

v_gene	len	j_gene	CDR3aa
TRBV28	13	TRBJ2-1	CASSLSHYNEQFF
TRBV30	14	TRBJ2-5	CAWRYGGDVETQYF
TRBV12-3/TRBV12-4	13	TRBJ1-2	CASSFRPVYGYTF
TRBV6-5	17	TRBJ2-6	CASSYSSLGWGANVLTF
TRBV12-3/TRBV12-4	11	TRBJ1-1	CASSLLSEAFF
TRBV7-2	15	TRBJ2-1	CASSLAGTSANEQFF
TRBV2	13	TRBJ1-5	CASSRDTSQPQHF
TRBV5-1	15	TRBJ1-4	CASSLGDQGREKLFF
TRBV13	15	TRBJ2-3	CASSLGRPNTDTQYF
TRBV20-1	15	TRBJ2-5	CSARGSTGVGETQYF
TRBV24-1	14	TRBJ2-2	CATSEAGATGELFF
TRBV10-3	17	TRBJ2-6	CAIRSGTGVLGANVLTF
TRBV20-1	12	TRBJ2-7	CSAPITGYEQYF
TRBV6-5	14	TRBJ1-4	CASSRTGSDEKLFF
TRBV4-1	13	TRBJ1-1	CASSQDQMGEAFF
TRBV28	14	TRBJ2-6	CASRQGAGANVLTF
TRBV25-1	13	TRBJ2-3	CASKQQATDTQYF
TRBV28	13	TRBJ2-2	CASSLFNTGELFF
TRBV18	14	TRBJ2-3	CASRDSVSTDTQYF
TRBV10-3	16	TRBJ2-6	CAISPGQGSGANVLTF
TRBV20-1	11	TRBJ2-7	CSARGGVEQYF
TRBV7-9	14	TRBJ2-5	CASSELAGQETQYF
TRBV7-8	13	TRBJ2-3	CASHSGNTDTQYF
TRBV20-1	14	TRBJ1-5	CSASTGLLNQPQHF
TRBV4-1	16	TRBJ1-5	CASSQTKQGNNQPQHF
TRBV5-1	15	TRBJ2-7	CASSLEGRLSYEQYF
TRBV6-5	13	TRBJ2-2	CASSYSMGGELFF
TRBV7-9	16	TRBJ2-3	CASSPFWGRSSNTQYF
TRBV12-3/TRBV12-4	12	TRBJ1-1	CASLYMNTEAFF
TRBV15	16	TRBJ2-3	CATSRGLAGPTDTQYF
TRBV2	15	TRBJ1-5	CASRGIQGRDQPQHF
TRBV18	18	TRBJ2-4	CASFPDGGGLGAKNIQYF
TRBV2	13	TRBJ1-5	CASSSRVAQPQHF
TRBV9	13	TRBJ1-1	CASSGTGDTEAFF
TRBV18	18	TRBJ1-6	CASSPPDIGRGMVSPLHF
TRBV19	15	TRBJ2-3	CASTSTSGPRDTQYF
TRBV20-1	14	TRBJ1-5	CSARDMDWGQPQHF
TRBV5-1	14	TRBJ2-1	CASSFSGTVNEQFF
TRBV3-1	16	TRBJ1-2	CASSQDWATSNYGYTF
TRBV4-1	17	TRBJ2-4	CASSQDSAPSVGIIQYF
TRBV6-1	13	TRBJ2-3	CASTSGSTDTQYF
TRBV3-1	15	TRBJ2-1	CASSSGTRGYNEQFF
TRBV28	15	TRBJ2-2	CASSFLQGNTGELFF
TRBV29-1	14	TRBJ2-7	CSVVNRGLVYEQYF
TRBV7-2	14	TRBJ1-2	CASSLTVPNYGYTF
TRBV28	14	TRBJ1-1	CASSREGRNTEAFF
TRBV30	15	TRBJ1-2	CAWSITGPLAYGYTF
TRBV12-3/TRBV12-4	15	TRBJ2-3	CASRGGRTFTDTQYF
TRBV24-1	13	TRBJ1-5	CATSGASNQPQHF
TRBV6-5	15	TRBJ2-3	CASSYRDGSTDTQYF
TRBV3-1	17	TRBJ2-1	CASSQDSIAGLGHEQFF
TRBV5-1	14	TRBJ2-1	CASSMGQGTGEGFF